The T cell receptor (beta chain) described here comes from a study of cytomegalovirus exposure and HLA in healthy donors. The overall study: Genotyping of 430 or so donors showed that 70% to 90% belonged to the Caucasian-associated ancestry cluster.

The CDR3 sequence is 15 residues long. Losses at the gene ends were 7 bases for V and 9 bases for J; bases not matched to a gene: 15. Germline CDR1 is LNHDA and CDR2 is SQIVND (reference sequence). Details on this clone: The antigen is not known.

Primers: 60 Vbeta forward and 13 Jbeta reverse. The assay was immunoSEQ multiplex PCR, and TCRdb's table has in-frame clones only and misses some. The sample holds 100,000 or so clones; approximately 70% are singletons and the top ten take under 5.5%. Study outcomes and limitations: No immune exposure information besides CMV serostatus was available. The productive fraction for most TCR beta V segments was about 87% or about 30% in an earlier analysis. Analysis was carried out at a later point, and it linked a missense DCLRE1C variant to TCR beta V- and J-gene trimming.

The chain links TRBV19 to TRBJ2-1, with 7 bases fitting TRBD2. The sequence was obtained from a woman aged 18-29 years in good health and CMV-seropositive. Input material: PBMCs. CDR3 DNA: TGTGCCAGTACCCTTGGGGGGAGGGCCGCAGGTGAGCAGTTCTTC. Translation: CASTLGGRAAGEQFF.